These T cell receptor beta chains were read from a single sample in a study of blood T cell repertoires in COVID-19. Libraries were prepared by immunoSEQ multiplex PCR; TCRdb keeps only in-frame clonotypes and omits some of them. The data show more than 35,000 clones, approximately 90% seen once. The sample taken for sequencing was peripheral blood. These receptors were collected from a man aged 55 to 70 with active COVID-19. Each CDR3 is given with its conserved first and last residue. Fields, in order: CDR3 DNA, CDR3 protein, CDR3 length, clone size, J gene, V gene, D gene. A D gene is named only where the DNA matches it firmly. Only some rows state a clone size, as once, few, many or a class for expanded clones.

TGCGCCAGCAGCTTGTCCGGGACAGGTTTCCAAGAGACCCAGTACTTC CASSLSGTGFQETQYF 16 . TRBJ2-5 TRBV5-1 TRBD1
TGTGCCATCAGTGACGGGACAGGATCTCGGGAGCAGTACTTC CAISDGTGSREQYF 14 . TRBJ2-7 TRBV10-3 TRBD1
TGTGCCAGCAGTGAGGGACTTTTAGAGACCCAGTACTTC CASSEGLLETQYF 13 once TRBJ2-5 TRBV27 .
TGCGCCAGCAGCATCGGGACAGCCTCCTACGAGCAGTACTTC CASSIGTASYEQYF 14 . TRBJ2-7 TRBV4-1 TRBD1
TGTGCCAGTAGTGGGGCTAGCGGTGGTGAGCAGTTCTTC CASSGASGGEQFF 13 . TRBJ2-1 TRBV19 TRBD2
TGTGCCATCAGTGAGCCCTGGACAGGGGGCTACGAGCAGTACTTC CAISEPWTGGYEQYF 15 . TRBJ2-7 TRBV10-3 TRBD1
TGTGCCAGCTCACCCAGTTCGTCGGATACGCAGTATTTT CASSPSSSDTQYF 13 . TRBJ2-3 TRBV18 .
TGCGCCAGCAGCTTGTCGGACAAGTTGAACTATGGCTACACCTTC CASSLSDKLNYGYTF 15 . TRBJ1-2 TRBV5-1 .
TGTGCCAGCAGTGAAGGCCAGACCTACGAGCAGTACTTC CASSEGQTYEQYF 13 few TRBJ2-7 TRBV2 .
TGTGCCAGCAGCGCCACTAGCGGGGCTAATGGCGAGCAGTACTTC CASSATSGANGEQYF 15 . TRBJ2-7 TRBV9 TRBD2
TGTGCCAGCAGCCCTATCGGACTAGCGGGAAATGAGCAGTTCTTC CASSPIGLAGNEQFF 15 once TRBJ2-1 TRBV3-1/TRBV3-2 TRBD2
TGCGCCAGCAGCATTTCGTCTCTCGAGGATACGCAGTATTTT CASSISSLEDTQYF 14 . TRBJ2-3 TRBV5-1 .
TGTGCCAGCAGATCACAGGGGTCGAGCACAGATACGCAGTATTTT CASRSQGSSTDTQYF 15 once TRBJ2-3 TRBV7-8 TRBD1
TGCGCCAGCAGCGTCCAGGGGACGGACACCATATATTTT CASSVQGTDTIYF 13 . TRBJ1-3 TRBV5-1 .
TGCAGCGCCTCTCCGGACTTGAACACTGAAGCTTTCTTT CSASPDLNTEAFF 13 . TRBJ1-1 TRBV29-1 .
TGTGCCAGCAGTGAGGAGGGAAGGAGCACTGAAGCTTTCTTT CASSEEGRSTEAFF 14 . TRBJ1-1 TRBV6-4 .
TGTGCCAGCAGCTGGGGGACAGGGAAGAAGGGGCTGAACACTGAAGCTTTCTTT CASSWGTGKKGLNTEAFF 18 . TRBJ1-1 TRBV5-8 TRBD1
TGTGCCAGCCCCCCTAGGACTAGCGGAGACGAGCAGTACTTC CASPPRTSGDEQYF 14 . TRBJ2-7 TRBV7-9 TRBD2
TGTGCCAGCAGCGAAATCCCTGGTAGCGGGAATGGTGAGCAGTTCTTC CASSEIPGSGNGEQFF 16 . TRBJ2-1 TRBV7-9 TRBD2
TGTGCCAGCAGTGGGACAGGAGGGGATACGCAGTATTTT CASSGTGGDTQYF 13 . TRBJ2-3 TRBV12-3/TRBV12-4 TRBD1
TGTGCCAGCAGCGTAGGGGCCGGGACAGACTACGAGCAGTACTTC CASSVGAGTDYEQYF 15 once TRBJ2-7 TRBV9 TRBD1
TGCGCCAGCAGCCAAGGGTGGGGCGGGAGCCCCTCCTACGAGCAGTACTTC CASSQGWGGSPSYEQYF 17 . TRBJ2-7 TRBV4-3 TRBD2
TGTGCCAGCAGCTCTAGGACAGGGTCGATCACAGATACGCAGTATTTT CASSSRTGSITDTQYF 16 . TRBJ2-3 TRBV9 TRBD1
TGCGCCAGCAGCTACGGACTAGCGGGAGGTGGGGGGCAAGAGACCCAGTACTTC CASSYGLAGGGGQETQYF 18 . TRBJ2-5 TRBV5-1 TRBD2
TGTGCCAGCAGCCTCGGGGTTGCAGAGCAGTACTTC CASSLGVAEQYF 12 . TRBJ2-7 TRBV3-1/TRBV3-2 .
TGTGCCAGCAGCCAATATCAGGGGATCTCCTATGGCTACACCTTC CASSQYQGISYGYTF 15 . TRBJ1-2 TRBV14 .
TGTGCCAGCAGTTACACCAAGAGCTCCTACGAGCAGTACTTC CASSYTKSSYEQYF 14 . TRBJ2-7 TRBV6-5 .
TGCGCCAGCAGCCTAGCGGGACCAAGGGATGAGCAGTACTTC CASSLAGPRDEQYF 14 few TRBJ2-7 TRBV5-1 TRBD2
TGTGCCAGCAGCTTAGTGGTGGGGGCGCGGACCGGGGAGCTGTTTTTT CASSLVVGARTGELFF 16 few TRBJ2-2 TRBV7-9 .
TGCAGCGTGGGCTCGACAGATACTACGAGCGAGCAGTACTTC CSVGSTDTTSEQYF 14 . TRBJ2-7 TRBV29-1 .
TGTGCCAGCAGTGTTGGGGGGGGCGAGACCCAGTACTTC CASSVGGGETQYF 13 . TRBJ2-5 TRBV12-3/TRBV12-4 .
TGTGCCAGCAGCTTAGCGGCCTCGGGACAGGGGTCAGGCATTCAGTACTTC CASSLAASGQGSGIQYF 17 . TRBJ2-4 TRBV7-2 TRBD1
TGTGCCTGGAGTACTAGCGGGAGGGGGGTCGGGGAGCTGTTTTTT CAWSTSGRGVGELFF 15 . TRBJ2-2 TRBV30 TRBD2
TGTGCCAGCAGTTATCCGACCAGGGGGTCCTATGGCTACACCTTC CASSYPTRGSYGYTF 15 . TRBJ1-2 TRBV28 TRBD1
TGTGCCAGCAGCCCAAGGCTACTAGCGGGGGCCTACGAGCAGTACTTC CASSPRLLAGAYEQYF 16 . TRBJ2-7 TRBV3-1/TRBV3-2 TRBD2
TGTGCCAGCAGTTTAGGTGGAGGCAGGGAGCAGTTCTTC CASSLGGGREQFF 13 . TRBJ2-1 TRBV27 .
TGTGCCAGTAGTACCCAGGGGGCTGGAAACACCATATATTTT CASSTQGAGNTIYF 14 . TRBJ1-3 TRBV19 TRBD1
TGTGCCAGCAGCCAAGGACTAGCGGGAATGGATGAGCAGTTCTTC CASSQGLAGMDEQFF 15 . TRBJ2-1 TRBV3-1/TRBV3-2 TRBD2
TGTGCCACCAGCAGCCGGACAACTAGCACAGATACGCAGTATTTT CATSSRTTSTDTQYF 15 . TRBJ2-3 TRBV15 .
TGTGCCAGCAGCCTCCAACAGGGGGCCAAAAACATTCAGTACTTC CASSLQQGAKNIQYF 15 . TRBJ2-4 TRBV11-2 TRBD1
TGTGCCAGCAGCCAACCCAGGACAGGTCCCCTTAGCCAGTTCTTC CASSQPRTGPLSQFF 15 . TRBJ2-1 TRBV14 TRBD1
TGCGCCAGCAGCCTAAGAGGGTACGGGAAAACCCCCGGCACAGATACGCAGTATTTT CASSLRGYGKTPGTDTQYF 19 . TRBJ2-3 TRBV5-1 .
TGTGCCAGCAGCCCTTTAGGACAGGTATCTACTTATGGGGCCAACGTCCTGACTTTC CASSPLGQVSTYGANVLTF 19 . TRBJ2-6 TRBV21-1 .
TGTGCCATCAGAAGGCGGGGAGAGGGGGCAAACTACAATGAGCAGTTCTTC CAIRRRGEGANYNEQFF 17 . TRBJ2-1 TRBV10-3 .
TGTGCCAGCAGCCAAGGCAGCGGACAGGGAGGGCGTGAAAAACTGTTTTTT CASSQGSGQGGREKLFF 17 . TRBJ1-4 TRBV3-1/TRBV3-2 TRBD1
TGTGCCAGCACACGTGGGCTTCGCACAGATACGCAGTATTTT CASTRGLRTDTQYF 14 once TRBJ2-3 TRBV6-5 .
TGTGCCAGCAACCAGGGGACTAGCGGGACCGAGCAGTACTTC CASNQGTSGTEQYF 14 . TRBJ2-7 TRBV9 TRBD2